The rows below give T cell receptor beta chains drawn from one sample of a study of OX40 agonist ivuxolimab in advanced cancers. The method was immunoSEQ multiplex PCR; TCRdb's version includes in-frame clones alone and lacks a portion of them. In the table there are 75,000 to 95,000 clones, 90% to 95% of which are singletons. The source material was CD4+ or CD8+ T cells sorted from blood, sampled in a trial of the OX40 agonist ivuxolimab. The receptors here all came from an adult with an advanced solid tumor such as melanoma, head and neck, liver or kidney cancer. Both conserved end residues are part of each CDR3. D genes are given only for firm matches. Clone size, where shown, is once, few, many, or a class for clones that have expanded.

V gene	J gene	D gene	clone size	CDR3 DNA	CDR3 protein
TRBV2	TRBJ2-7	.	.	TGTGCCAGCAGGGGCCTTCTTGGGACTTCGGTGGGTGAGCAGTACTTC	CASRGLLGTSVGEQYF
TRBV6-6	TRBJ1-1	.	.	TGTGCCAGCAGCCCCGGGGAGTACACTGAAGCTTTCTTT	CASSPGEYTEAFF
TRBV5-4	TRBJ1-3	.	.	TGTGCCAGCAGCCTGGGACTGGACTCTGGAAACACCATATATTTT	CASSLGLDSGNTIYF
TRBV5-1	TRBJ1-1	.	.	TGCGCCAGCAGCTTACACAGTAGCACTGAAGCTTTCTTT	CASSLHSSTEAFF
TRBV10-3	TRBJ2-5	.	.	TGTGCCATCAGTAACCGGGGAGAAGAGACCCAGTACTTC	CAISNRGEETQYF
TRBV5-1	TRBJ2-3	.	few	TGCGCCAGCAGCTTGGAAGTCCAGGGAGGGGGTACGCAGTATTTT	CASSLEVQGGGTQYF
TRBV2	TRBJ1-2	.	.	TGTGCCAGCAAGAGGGATTTTGATGGCTACACCTTC	CASKRDFDGYTF
TRBV21-1	TRBJ2-7	.	once	TGTGCCAGCAGCACGGGACTAGCGGGAGCTTACGAGCAGTACTTC	CASSTGLAGAYEQYF
TRBV2	TRBJ1-5	.	.	TGTGCCAGCACTTTCGGGTCACGGAGCAATCAGCCCCAGCATTTT	CASTFGSRSNQPQHF
TRBV28	TRBJ2-7	TRBD2	.	TGTGCCAGCAGGCGAGCGGCGGGAGGGCCCCACGAGCAGTACTTC	CASRRAAGGPHEQYF
TRBV6-5	TRBJ1-4	TRBD1	.	TGTGCCAGCAGTAGGGACAGGGTGGGGGATGAAAAACTGTTTTTT	CASSRDRVGDEKLFF
TRBV7-8	TRBJ2-6	TRBD1	once	TGTGCCAGCAGCTACACAGGGGCCGGGGCCAACGTCCTGACTTTC	CASSYTGAGANVLTF
TRBV30	TRBJ2-2	.	.	TGTGCCTCCCCACTAAACACCGGGGAGCTGTTTTTT	CASPLNTGELFF
TRBV5-1	TRBJ2-5	TRBD2	.	TGCGCCAGCAGCTTGCCGGGACTAGCGGGAGGAAGGCAAGAGACCCAGTACTTC	CASSLPGLAGGRQETQYF
TRBV18	TRBJ2-7	.	.	TGTGCCAGCTCACCACCGCAACAGGCCAGCGGCGAGCAGTACTTC	CASSPPQQASGEQYF
TRBV2	TRBJ2-2	.	few	TGTGCCAGCAGTGAACCCCCTTGGGAGCTGTTTTTT	CASSEPPWELFF
TRBV7-9	TRBJ2-1	.	once	TGTGCCAGCGGCATGCAGAATGAGCAGTTCTTC	CASGMQNEQFF
TRBV7-6	TRBJ2-1	TRBD2	.	TGTGCCAGCAGCTTAGCTAGCGGGGACTACAATGAGCAGTTCTTC	CASSLASGDYNEQFF
TRBV7-2	TRBJ2-3	.	.	TGTGCCAGCAGCTCGGGGACCTTCACAGATACGCAGTATTTT	CASSSGTFTDTQYF
TRBV6-1	TRBJ1-1	.	.	TGTGCCAGCAGCGAGGGAATGAACACTGAAGCTTTCTTT	CASSEGMNTEAFF
TRBV7-9	TRBJ1-6	TRBD1	few	TGTGCCAGCAGCTTAGAGACAGGGGGGGTTTCACCCCTCCACTTT	CASSLETGGVSPLHF
TRBV11-2	TRBJ2-5	.	.	TGTGCCAGCAGCTTAGTTGGGCTTCACGAAGAGACCCAGTACTTC	CASSLVGLHEETQYF
TRBV20-1	TRBJ1-4	.	.	TGCAGTGCTAGAGCAAAGGAAAAACTGTTTTTT	CSARAKEKLFF
TRBV11-3	TRBJ2-7	TRBD2	.	TGTGCCAGCAGCCGATCGACTAGCCCGTCCTACGAGCAGTACTTC	CASSRSTSPSYEQYF